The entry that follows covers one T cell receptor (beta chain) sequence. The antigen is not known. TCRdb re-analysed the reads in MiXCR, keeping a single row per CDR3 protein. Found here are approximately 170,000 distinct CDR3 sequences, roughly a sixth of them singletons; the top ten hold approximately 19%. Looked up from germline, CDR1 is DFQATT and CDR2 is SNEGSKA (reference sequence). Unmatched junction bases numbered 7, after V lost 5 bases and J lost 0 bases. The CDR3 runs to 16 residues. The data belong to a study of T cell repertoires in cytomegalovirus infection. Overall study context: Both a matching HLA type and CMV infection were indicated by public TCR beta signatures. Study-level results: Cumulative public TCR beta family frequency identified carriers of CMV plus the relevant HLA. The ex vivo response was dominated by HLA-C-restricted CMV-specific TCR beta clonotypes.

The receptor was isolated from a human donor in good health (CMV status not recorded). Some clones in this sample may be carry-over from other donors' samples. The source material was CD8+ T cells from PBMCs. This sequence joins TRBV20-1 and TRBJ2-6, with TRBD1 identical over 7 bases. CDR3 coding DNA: TGCAGTGCTCCTGGGACAGCAAGCTCTGGGGCCAACGTCCTGACTTTC. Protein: CSAPGTASSGANVLTF.